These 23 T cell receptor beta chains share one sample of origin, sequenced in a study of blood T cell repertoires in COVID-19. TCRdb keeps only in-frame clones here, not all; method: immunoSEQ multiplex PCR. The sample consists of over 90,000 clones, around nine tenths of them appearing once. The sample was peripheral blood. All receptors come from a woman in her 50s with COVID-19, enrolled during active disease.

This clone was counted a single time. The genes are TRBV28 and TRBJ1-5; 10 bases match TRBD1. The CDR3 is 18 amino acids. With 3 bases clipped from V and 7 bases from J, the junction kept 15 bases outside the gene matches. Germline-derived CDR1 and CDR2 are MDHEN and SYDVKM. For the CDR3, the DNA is TGTGCCAGCAGTTTCCTTACGTTCCGGGACAGGGGCGTCCAGCCCCAGCATTTT. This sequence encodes CASSFLTFRDRGVQPQHF.

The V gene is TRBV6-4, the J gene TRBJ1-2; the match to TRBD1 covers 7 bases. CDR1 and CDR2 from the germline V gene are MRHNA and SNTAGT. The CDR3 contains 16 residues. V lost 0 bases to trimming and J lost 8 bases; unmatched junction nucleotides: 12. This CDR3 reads CASSDSPADRSQGYTF. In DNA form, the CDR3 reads TGTGCCAGCAGTGACTCACCCGCGGACAGGTCTCAGGGCTACACCTTC.

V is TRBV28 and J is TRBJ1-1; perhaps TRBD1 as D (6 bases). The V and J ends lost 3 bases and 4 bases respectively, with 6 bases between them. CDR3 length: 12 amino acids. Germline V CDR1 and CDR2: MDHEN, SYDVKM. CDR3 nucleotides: TGTGCCAGCAGTTTGGACAGCACTGAAGCTTTCTTT. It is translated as CASSLDSTEAFF.

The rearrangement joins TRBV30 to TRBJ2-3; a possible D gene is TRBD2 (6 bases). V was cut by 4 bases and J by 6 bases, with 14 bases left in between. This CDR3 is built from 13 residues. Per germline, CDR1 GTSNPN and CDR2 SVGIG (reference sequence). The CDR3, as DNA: TGTGCCTGGAACGCGGGGAGTGTCGATACGCAGTATTTT. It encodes CAWNAGSVDTQYF. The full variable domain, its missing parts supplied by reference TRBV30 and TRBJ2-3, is SQTIHQWPATLVQPVGSPLSLECTVEGTSNPNLYWYRQAAGRGLQLLFYSVGIGQISSEVPQNLSASRPQDRQFILSSKKLLLSDSGFYLCAWNAGSVDTQYFGPGTRLTVL.

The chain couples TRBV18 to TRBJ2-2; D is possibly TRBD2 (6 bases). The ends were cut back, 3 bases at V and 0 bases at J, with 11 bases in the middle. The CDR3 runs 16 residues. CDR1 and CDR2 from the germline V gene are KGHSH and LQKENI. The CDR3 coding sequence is TGTGCCAGCTCACCCATGGCGGGGTCGAACACCGGGGAGCTGTTTTTT. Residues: CASSPMAGSNTGELFF.

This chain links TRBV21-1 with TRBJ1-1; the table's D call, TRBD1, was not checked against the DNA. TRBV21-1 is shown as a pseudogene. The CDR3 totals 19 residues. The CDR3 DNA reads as TGTGCCAGCAGCAAAGCGAAGATACAGGGGGCCCTATGGAACACTGAAGCTTTCTTT. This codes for CASSKAKIQGALWNTEAFF.

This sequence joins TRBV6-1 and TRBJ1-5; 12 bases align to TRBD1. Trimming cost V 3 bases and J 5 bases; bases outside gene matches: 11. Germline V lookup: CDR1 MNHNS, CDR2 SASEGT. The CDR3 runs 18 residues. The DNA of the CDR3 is TGTGCCAGCAGTGAGTGGGGACAGGGGGCCGATCTTTATCAGCCCCAGCATTTT. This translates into CASSEWGQGADLYQPQHF.

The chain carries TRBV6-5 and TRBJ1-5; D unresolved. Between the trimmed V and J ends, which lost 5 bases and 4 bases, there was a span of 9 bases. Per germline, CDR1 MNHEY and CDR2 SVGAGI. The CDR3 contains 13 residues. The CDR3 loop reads CASSIPGNQPQHF. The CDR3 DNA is TGTGCCAGCAGTATACCGGGTAATCAGCCCCAGCATTTT.

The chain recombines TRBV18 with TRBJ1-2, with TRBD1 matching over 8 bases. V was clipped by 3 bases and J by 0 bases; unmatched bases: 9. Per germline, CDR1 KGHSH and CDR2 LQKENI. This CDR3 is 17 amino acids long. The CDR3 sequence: CASSPQGAFPSNYGYTF. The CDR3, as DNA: TGTGCCAGCTCACCCCAGGGGGCGTTTCCCTCTAACTATGGCTACACCTTC.

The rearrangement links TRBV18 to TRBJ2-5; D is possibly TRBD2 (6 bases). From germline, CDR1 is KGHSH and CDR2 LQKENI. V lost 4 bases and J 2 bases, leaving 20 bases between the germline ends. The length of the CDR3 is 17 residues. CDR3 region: CASSRSLWGDLQETQYF. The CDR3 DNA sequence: TGTGCCAGCTCACGCTCCCTTTGGGGGGATCTACAAGAGACCCAGTACTTC.

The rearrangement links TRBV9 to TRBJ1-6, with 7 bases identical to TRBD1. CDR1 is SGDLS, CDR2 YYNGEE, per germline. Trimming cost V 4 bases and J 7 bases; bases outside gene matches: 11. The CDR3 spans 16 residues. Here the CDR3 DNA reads TGTGCCAGCAGCTCACCCTCAGGGGGGAAAAATTCACCCCTCCACTTT. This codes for CASSSPSGGKNSPLHF.

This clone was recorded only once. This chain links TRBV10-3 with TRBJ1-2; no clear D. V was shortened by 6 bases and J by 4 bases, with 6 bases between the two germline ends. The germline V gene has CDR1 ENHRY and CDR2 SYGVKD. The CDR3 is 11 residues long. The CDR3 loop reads CAIRRGYGYTF. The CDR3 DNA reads TGTGCCATCAGGCGAGGCTATGGCTACACCTTC.

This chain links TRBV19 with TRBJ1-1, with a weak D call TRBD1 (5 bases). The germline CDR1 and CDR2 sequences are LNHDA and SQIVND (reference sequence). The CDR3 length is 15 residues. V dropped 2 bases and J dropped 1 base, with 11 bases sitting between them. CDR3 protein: CASSIPGLRNTEAFF. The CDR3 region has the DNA TGTGCCAGTAGTATACCGGGACTCCGGAACACTGAAGCTTTCTTT.

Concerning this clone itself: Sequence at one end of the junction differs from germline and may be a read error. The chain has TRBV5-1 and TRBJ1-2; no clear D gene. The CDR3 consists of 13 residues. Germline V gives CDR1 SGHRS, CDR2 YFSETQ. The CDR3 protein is CVSSFGGSYGYTF. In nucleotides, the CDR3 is TGCGTCAGCAGCTTTGGTGGGAGCTATGGCTACACCTTC.

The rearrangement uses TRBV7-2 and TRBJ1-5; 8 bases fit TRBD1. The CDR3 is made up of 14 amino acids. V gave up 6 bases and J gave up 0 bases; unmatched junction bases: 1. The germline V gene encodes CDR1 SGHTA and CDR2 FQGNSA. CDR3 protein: CASRDRASNQPQHF. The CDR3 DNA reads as TGTGCCAGCAGGGACAGGGCTAGCAATCAGCCCCAGCATTTT.

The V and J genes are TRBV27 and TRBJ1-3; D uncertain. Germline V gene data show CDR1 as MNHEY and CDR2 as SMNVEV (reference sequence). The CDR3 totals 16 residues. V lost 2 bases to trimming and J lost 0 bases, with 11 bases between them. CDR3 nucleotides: TGTGCCAGCAGTTTAAATCCCAGCGGCTCTGGAAACACCATATATTTT. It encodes CASSLNPSGSGNTIYF.

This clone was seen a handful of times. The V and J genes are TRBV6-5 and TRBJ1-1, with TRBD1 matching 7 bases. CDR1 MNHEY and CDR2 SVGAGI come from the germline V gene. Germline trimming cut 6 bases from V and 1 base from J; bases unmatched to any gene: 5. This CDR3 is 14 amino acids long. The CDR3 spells CASRSGQKNTEAFF. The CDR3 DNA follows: TGTGCCAGCAGATCGGGACAGAAGAACACTGAAGCTTTCTTT.

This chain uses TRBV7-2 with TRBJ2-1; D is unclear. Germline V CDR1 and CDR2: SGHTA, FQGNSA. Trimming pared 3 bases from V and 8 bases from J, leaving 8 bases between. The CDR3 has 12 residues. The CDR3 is CASSFRSDEQFF. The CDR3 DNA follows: TGTGCCAGCAGCTTTCGGAGCGATGAGCAGTTCTTC.

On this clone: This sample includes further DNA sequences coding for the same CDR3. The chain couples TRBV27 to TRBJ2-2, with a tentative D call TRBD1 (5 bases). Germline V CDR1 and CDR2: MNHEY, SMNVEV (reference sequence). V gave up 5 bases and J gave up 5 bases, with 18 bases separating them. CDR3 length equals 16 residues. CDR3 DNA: TGTGCCAGCAGTCCATCCGGACAAGGTCGAACCGGGGAGCTGTTTTTT. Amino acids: CASSPSGQGRTGELFF.

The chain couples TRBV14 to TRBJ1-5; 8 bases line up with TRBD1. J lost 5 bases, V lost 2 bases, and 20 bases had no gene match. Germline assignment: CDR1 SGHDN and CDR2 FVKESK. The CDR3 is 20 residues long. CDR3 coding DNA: TGTGCCAGCAGCCAATTAGCAGACAGGGGTCGTTATCGGATTTATCAGCCCCAGCATTTT. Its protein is CASSQLADRGRYRIYQPQHF.

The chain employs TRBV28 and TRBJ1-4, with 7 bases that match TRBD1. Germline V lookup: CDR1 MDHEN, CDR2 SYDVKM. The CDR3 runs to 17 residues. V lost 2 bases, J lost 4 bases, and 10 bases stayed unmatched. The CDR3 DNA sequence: TGTGCCAGCAGTTTAGTAAGACAGGGTGCCCGTAATGAAAAACTGTTTTTT. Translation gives CASSLVRQGARNEKLFF.

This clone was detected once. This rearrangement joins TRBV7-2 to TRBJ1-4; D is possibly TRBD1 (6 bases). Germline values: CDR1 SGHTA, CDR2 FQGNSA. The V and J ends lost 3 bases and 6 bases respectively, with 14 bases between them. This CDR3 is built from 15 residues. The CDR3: CASSFEGVSHEKLFF. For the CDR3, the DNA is TGTGCCAGCAGCTTCGAGGGGGTTTCCCATGAAAAACTGTTTTTT.

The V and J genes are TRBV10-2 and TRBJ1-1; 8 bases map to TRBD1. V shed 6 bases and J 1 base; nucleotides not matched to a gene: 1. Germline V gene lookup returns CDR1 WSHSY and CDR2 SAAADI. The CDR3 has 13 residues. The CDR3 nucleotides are TGCGCCAGCAGGGGACAGGCGAACACTGAAGCTTTCTTT. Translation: CASRGQANTEAFF.